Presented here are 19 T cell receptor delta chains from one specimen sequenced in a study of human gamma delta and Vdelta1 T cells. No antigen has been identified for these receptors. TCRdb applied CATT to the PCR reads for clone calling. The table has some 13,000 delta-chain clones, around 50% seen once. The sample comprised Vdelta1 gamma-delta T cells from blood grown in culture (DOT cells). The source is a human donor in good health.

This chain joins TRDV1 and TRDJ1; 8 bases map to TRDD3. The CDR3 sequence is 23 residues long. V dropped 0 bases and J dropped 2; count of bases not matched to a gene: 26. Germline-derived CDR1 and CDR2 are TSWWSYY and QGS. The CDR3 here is CALGELVTVGRAILGGLTDKLIF. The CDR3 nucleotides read TGTGCTCTTGGGGAACTAGTAACGGTCGGACGTGCTATACTGGGGGGACTAACCGATAAACTCATCTTT.

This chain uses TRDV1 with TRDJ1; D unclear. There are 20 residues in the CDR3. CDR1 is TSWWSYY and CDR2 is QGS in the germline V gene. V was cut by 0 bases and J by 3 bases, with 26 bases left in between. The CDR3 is CALGELRYRIDRSGADKLIF. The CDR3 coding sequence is TGTGCTCTTGGGGAACTAAGGTACCGAATCGACCGGTCGGGCGCCGATAAACTCATCTTT.

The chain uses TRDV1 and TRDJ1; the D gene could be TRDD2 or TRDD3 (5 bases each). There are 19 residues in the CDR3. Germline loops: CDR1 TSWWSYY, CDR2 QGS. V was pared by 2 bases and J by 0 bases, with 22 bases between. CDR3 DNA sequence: TGTGCTCTTGGGGAAGTCCCTTCGGGGGTTCAAAAACACACCGATAAACTCATCTTT. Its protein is CALGEVPSGVQKHTDKLIF.

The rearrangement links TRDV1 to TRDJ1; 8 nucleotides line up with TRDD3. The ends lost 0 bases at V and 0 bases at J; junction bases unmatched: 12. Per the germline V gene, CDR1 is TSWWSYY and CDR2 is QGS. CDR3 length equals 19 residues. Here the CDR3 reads CALGELGRTGGQYTDKLIF. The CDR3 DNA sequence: TGTGCTCTTGGGGAACTCGGGCGTACTGGGGGCCAGTACACCGATAAACTCATCTTT.

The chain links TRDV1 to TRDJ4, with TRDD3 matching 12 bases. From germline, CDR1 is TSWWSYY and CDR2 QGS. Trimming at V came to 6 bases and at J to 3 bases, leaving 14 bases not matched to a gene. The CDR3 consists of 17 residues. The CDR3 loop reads CALGVRLGDTQGGPLIF. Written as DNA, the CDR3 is TGTGCTCTTGGAGTGCGACTGGGGGATACTCAAGGAGGACCCCTGATCTTT.

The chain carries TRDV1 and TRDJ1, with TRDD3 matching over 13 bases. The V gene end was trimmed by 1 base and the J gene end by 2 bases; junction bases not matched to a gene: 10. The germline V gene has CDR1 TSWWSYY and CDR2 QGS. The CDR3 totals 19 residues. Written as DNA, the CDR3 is TGTGCTCTTGGGGAACCCAATAATACTGGGGGATACGGGACCGATAAACTCATCTTT. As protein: CALGEPNNTGGYGTDKLIF.

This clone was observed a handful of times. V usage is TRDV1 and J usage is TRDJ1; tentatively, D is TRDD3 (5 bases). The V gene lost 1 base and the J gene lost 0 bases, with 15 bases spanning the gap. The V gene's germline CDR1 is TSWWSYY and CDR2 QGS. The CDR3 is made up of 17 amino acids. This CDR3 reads CALGEPPLDIDTDKLIF. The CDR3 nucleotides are TGTGCTCTTGGGGAACCCCCTTTGGATATCGACACCGATAAACTCATCTTT.

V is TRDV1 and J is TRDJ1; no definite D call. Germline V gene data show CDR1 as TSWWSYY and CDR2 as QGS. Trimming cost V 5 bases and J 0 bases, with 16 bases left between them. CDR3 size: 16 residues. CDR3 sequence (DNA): TGTGCTCTTGGGAGTTCCCCTTGCCTCAACACCGATAAACTCATCTTT. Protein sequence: CALGSSPCLNTDKLIF.

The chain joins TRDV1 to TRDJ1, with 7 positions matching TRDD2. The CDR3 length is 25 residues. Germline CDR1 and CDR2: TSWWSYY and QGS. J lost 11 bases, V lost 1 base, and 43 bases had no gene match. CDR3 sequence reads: CALGEPPSVFHVPLLPNLINSGLIF. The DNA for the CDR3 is TGTGCTCTTGGGGAACCCCCTTCTGTTTTTCACGTCCCATTACTTCCTAATTTGATCAACTCCGGGCTCATCTTT.

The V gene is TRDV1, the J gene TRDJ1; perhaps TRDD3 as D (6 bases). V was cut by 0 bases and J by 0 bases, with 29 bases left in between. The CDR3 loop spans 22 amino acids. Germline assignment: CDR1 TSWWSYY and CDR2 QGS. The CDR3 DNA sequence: TGTGCTCTTGGGGAACTACGTGTAGATACGAGGACGTCCCTACCCCACACCGATAAACTCATCTTT. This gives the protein CALGELRVDTRTSLPHTDKLIF.

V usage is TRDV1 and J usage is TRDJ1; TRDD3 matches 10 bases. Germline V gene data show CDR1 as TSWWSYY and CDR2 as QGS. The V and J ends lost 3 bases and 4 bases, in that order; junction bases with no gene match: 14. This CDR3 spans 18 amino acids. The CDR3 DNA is TGTGCTCTTGGGGATCCCCTGGGGGGATACGCGGTTGACGATAAACTCATCTTT. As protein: CALGDPLGGYAVDDKLIF.

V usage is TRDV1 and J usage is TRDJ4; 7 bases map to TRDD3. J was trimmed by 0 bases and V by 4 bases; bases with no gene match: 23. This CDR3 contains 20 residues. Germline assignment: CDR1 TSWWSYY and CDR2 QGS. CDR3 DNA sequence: TGTGCTCTTGGGGCTCGAGCGAACTACGGTATTGGGGGACTGGCCAGACCCCTGATCTTT. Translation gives CALGARANYGIGGLARPLIF.

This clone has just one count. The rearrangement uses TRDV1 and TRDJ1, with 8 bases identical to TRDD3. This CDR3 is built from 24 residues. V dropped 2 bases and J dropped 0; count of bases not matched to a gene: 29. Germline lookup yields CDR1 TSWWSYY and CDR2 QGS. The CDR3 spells CALGENRLFYEAGGPLAYTDKLIF. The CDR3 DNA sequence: TGTGCTCTTGGGGAAAACAGACTATTCTACGAAGCTGGGGGACCTTTAGCGTACACCGATAAACTCATCTTT.

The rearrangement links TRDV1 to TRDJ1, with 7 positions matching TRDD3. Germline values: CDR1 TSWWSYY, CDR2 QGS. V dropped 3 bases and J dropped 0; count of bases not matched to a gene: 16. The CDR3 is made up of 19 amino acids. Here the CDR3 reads CALGDTPPRGDSYTDKLIF. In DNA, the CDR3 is TGTGCTCTTGGGGATACCCCACCGCGGGGGGATTCTTACACCGATAAACTCATCTTT.

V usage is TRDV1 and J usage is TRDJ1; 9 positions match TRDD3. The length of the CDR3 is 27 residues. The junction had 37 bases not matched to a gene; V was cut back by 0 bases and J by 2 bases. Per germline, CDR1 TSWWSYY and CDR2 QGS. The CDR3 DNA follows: TGTGCTCTTGGGGAACTAGGGGGTGGGGACTTTCCTACTCAAACCGGGAGGCTGGGGGATGATACCGATAAACTCATCTTT. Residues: CALGELGGGDFPTQTGRLGDDTDKLIF.

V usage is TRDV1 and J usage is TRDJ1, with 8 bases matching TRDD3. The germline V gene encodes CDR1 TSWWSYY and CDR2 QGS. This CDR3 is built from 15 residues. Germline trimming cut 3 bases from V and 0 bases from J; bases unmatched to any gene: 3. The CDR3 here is CALGDQLGDTDKLIF. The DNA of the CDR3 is TGTGCTCTTGGGGACCAACTGGGGGACACCGATAAACTCATCTTT.

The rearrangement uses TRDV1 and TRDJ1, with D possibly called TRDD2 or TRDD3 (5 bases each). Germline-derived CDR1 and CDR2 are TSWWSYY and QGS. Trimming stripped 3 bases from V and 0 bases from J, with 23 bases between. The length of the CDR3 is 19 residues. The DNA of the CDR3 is TGTGCTCTTGGGGAGGCCGACCTACCCTTGTCGGGGGACACCGATAAACTCATCTTT. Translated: CALGEADLPLSGDTDKLIF.

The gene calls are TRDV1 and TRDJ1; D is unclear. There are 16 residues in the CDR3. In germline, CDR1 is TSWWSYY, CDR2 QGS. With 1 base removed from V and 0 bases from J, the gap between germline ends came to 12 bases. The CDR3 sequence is CALGERAGDYTDKLIF. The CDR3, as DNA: TGTGCTCTTGGGGAACGTGCCGGAGATTACACCGATAAACTCATCTTT.

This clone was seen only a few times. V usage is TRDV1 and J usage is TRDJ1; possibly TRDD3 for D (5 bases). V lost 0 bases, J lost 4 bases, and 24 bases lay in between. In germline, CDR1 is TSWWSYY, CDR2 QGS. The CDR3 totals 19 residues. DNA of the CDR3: TGTGCTCTTGGGGAACTTAGAGATGGTGGGGAGCCTTGTAACGATAAACTCATCTTT. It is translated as CALGELRDGGEPCNDKLIF.